Listed below are T cell receptor beta chains from one sample, sequenced in a study of blood T cell repertoires in COVID-19. Data came from immunoSEQ multiplex PCR; TCRdb stores just in-frame clones and leaves some out. The sample lists about 210,000 clones, 81% seen once, with 8.9% in the top ten. The sample was PBMCs or T cells enriched from blood (not recorded which). These TCRs come from a woman aged 45-65 years with acute COVID-19. The CDR3 runs from the conserved cysteine through the conserved F or W.

>TRBJ2-1|TRBV2
CASIAGVYNEQFF
>TRBJ2-3|TRBV5-1
CASSSTGEDTQYF
>TRBJ1-6|TRBV6-5
CASTYTGTYNSPLHF
>TRBJ2-5|TRBV5-4
CASSLVGSGSETQYF
>TRBJ1-3|TRBV18
CASSPPMAGTRNTIYF
>TRBJ2-2|TRBV30
CAWSGRVNTGELFF
>TRBJ2-2|TRBV5-1
CASSLFAGSNTGELFF
>TRBJ2-7|TRBV7-9
CASSHTRVGYEQYF
>TRBJ2-3|TRBV4-3
CASSQGSPRGWADTQYF
>TRBJ1-2|TRBV28
CASSTSSGTGDGYTF
>TRBJ2-5|TRBV5-1
CASSLGDREETQYF
>TRBJ1-2|TRBV4-1
CASSQEGGTGGIYGYTF
>TRBJ2-7|TRBV28
CASSGGTSGSREQYF
>TRBJ1-2|TRBV9
CASSLQAGIGYTF
>TRBJ1-4|TRBV6-4
CASRLSGRSGFFNEKLFF
>TRBJ1-2|TRBV13
CASRLTGVSYGYTF
>TRBJ2-5|TRBV2
CASRDNGETQYF